The source of this T cell receptor (beta chain) is a study of molecular identifiers for immune sequencing clone quantification (dated by TCRdb to 2017 to 2018). Study-wide context: In a replicate experiment, RNA from around 20,000 or 100,000 naive CD8 T cells was split into five aliquots, four of which were sequenced. This methods study used CD8 T cells to benchmark TCR RNA copy counting and molecular-identifier clustering-based TCR repertoire sequencing (MIDCIRS).

Library method: PCR. The sample was run on a NextSeq 500. Bulk TCR libraries were generated as previously described, with the TCR primers listed in Table S5 used. The Qiagen AllPrep DNA/RNA kit was used to purify total RNA. Before analysis, reads from multiple sequencing runs of one library were combined. The authors' analysis ran thus. Reads were retained only if an exact TCR constant sequence was present, and the retained reads were trimmed to 150 nt and grouped according to their 12-nt molecular barcodes. Reads within each barcode group were sub-clustered using a 15% Levenshtein threshold, and quality-weighted consensus sequences were constructed for each RNA molecule. Non-functional sequences were filtered out, along with any lower-count sequence sitting one edit away from another sequence. Based on fitting two negative binomial distributions, any barcode sub-cluster with under 20% of the maximum read count was discarded. TCRdb took the public reads, trimmed them with fastp at Q25, ran MiXCR for clone calling and kept in-frame beta chains. Identical CDR3 proteins give one entry, which carries the most common genes and DNA. The V and J calls here are based on TCRdb, not the publication. Here the sample has nearly 55,000 distinct CDR3 sequences; roughly a third occur a single time. The ten top clones hold around 4% of the sample.

What the study reported, not specific to this receptor: About three recovered TCR RNA copies per cell were obtained by modeling, versus about 10 by digital PCR, implying a capture efficiency of about 30%. Clones above 20 RNA copies held over 97% of molecules in CMV-specific effector cells but under 1% in naive cells. Spiked-in Jurkat TCR RNA (roughly 10 copies' worth), which is not part of the donor repertoire, was contained in the naive libraries. When barcode sub-clustering was omitted, TCR diversity was inflated by chimeric consensus sequences, with chimeras reaching as high as 47%. Spiked-in Jurkat TCR RNA equivalent to a single cell was reported to be detectable even among some 910,000 naive CD8 T cells. Highly expanded clone sizes could be underestimated because identical TCR molecules may share a barcode.

Libraries of naive CD8 T cells were generated from around 20,000 to 990,000 sorted cells, with 10%, 30% or 50% of the purified RNA used. Naive CD8 T cells, defined as CD8+CD4-CCR7+CD45RA+, were FACS-sorted into RLT Plus buffer on a BD FACSAria II. To test detection sensitivity, Jurkat RNA equivalent to more than 9 TCR copies was spiked into samples of about 19,000-1,000,000 naive CD8 T cells. CD8 T cells were enriched using RosetteSep CD8+ T Cell Enrichment Cocktail and Ficoll-Paque, and the enriched cells then underwent ACK red cell lysis. This clonotype came up many times. Its antigen specificity is not known. Per-base quality was not reported, and no clone a single base away is much larger than it. The germline V gene (reference sequence) gives CDR1 as LNHDA and CDR2 as SQIVND. The CDR3 runs 14 amino acids, cysteine and phenylalanine included. The kept DNA is CDR3 alone, 42 bases in frame from the first base. V is reduced by 7 bases and J by 6 bases, leaving a spacing of 17 bases between them.

The source is a human donor in good health. Some libraries in this study had Jurkat cell RNA spiked in. Recombination connected TRBV19 to TRBJ2-3; the D gene assignment is ambiguous. The sequencing input was naive CD8+ T cells from blood, with Jurkat cell RNA spiked in. The cell subset or site label, read with the paper, signifies: FACS-sorted CD8+CD4-CCR7+CD45RA+ naive T cells. The CDR3 corresponds to CASNNALVSDTQYF. The nucleotide sequence is given as TGTGCCAGTAACAACGCTCTGGTATCGGATACGCAGTATTTT.